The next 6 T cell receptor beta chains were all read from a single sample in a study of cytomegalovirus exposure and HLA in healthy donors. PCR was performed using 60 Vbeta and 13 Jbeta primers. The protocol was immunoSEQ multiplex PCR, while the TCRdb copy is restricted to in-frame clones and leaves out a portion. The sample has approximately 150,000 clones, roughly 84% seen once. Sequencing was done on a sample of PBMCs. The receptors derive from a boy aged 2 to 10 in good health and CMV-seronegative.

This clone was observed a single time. CDR3 protein: CAWGRVEGAGNGYTF. The CDR3 DNA reads TGTGCCTGGGGGCGAGTCGAGGGTGCTGGAAATGGCTACACCTTC. The chain carries TRBV30 and TRBJ1-2; D gene ambiguous. V gave up 5 bases and J gave up 6 bases, with 22 bases separating them. The CDR3 has 15 residues. CDR1 and CDR2 from the germline V gene are GTSNPN and SVGIG (reference sequence).

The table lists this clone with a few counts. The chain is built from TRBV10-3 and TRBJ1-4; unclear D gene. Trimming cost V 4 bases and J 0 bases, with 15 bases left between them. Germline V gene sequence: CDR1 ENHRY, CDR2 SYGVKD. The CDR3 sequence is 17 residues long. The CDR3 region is CAISGLPRNSTNEKLFF. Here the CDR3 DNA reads TGTGCCATCAGTGGCCTCCCGAGGAACTCAACTAATGAAAAACTGTTTTTT.

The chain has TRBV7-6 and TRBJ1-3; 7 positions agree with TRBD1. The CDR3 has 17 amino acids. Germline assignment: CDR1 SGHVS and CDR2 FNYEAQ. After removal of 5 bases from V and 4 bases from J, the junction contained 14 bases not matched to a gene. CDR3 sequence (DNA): TGTGCCAGCAGCCCGGACGGAGGGACAGCGCCGGGAAACACCATATATTTT. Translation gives CASSPDGGTAPGNTIYF.

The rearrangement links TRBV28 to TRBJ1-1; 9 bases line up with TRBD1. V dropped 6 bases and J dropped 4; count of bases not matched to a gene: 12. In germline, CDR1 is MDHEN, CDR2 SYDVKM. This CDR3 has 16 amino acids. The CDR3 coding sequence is TGTGCCAGCAGACTTAGACAGGGGGGCTTCGGCACTGAAGCTTTCTTT. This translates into CASRLRQGGFGTEAFF.

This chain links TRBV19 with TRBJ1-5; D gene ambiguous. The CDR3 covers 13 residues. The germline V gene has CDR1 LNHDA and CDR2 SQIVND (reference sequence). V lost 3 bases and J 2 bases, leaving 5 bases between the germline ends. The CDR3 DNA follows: TGTGCCAGTAGTATCCTTCGCAATCAGCCCCAGCATTTT. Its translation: CASSILRNQPQHF.

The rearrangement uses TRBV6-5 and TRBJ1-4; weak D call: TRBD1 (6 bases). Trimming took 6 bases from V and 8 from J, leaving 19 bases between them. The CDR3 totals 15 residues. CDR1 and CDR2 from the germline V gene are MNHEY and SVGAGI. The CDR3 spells CASRRTGQSGEKLFF. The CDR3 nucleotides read TGTGCCAGCAGGCGAACCGGACAGTCGGGGGAAAAACTGTTTTTT.